A single sample is the source of the 13 T cell receptor beta chains below, sequenced in a study of shared clonotypes between healthy human individuals. Naive-designated CD8 cells lacked CD45RO, were positively enriched for CCR7, and omitted terminally differentiated effector memory CD45RA+ cells. Assay: immunoSEQ multiplex PCR; the TCRdb copy retains only in-frame clones and omits some. The repertoire holds about 680,000 clones, around 90% seen once, with about 24% in the top ten. Sequencing was carried out using naive CD8+ T cells sorted from blood. These receptors all come from a man under 40 in good health.

The chain employs TRBV9 and TRBJ2-3; perhaps TRBD2 as D (5 bases). The CDR3 contains 14 residues. Germline CDR1 and CDR2: SGDLS and YYNGEE. V was cut by 1 base and J by 5 bases, with 11 bases left in between. The CDR3 loop is CASSVIRDGDTQYF. As DNA, the CDR3 is TGTGCCAGCAGCGTAATACGGGATGGAGATACGCAGTATTTT. The variable domain in full, completed from reference TRBV9 and TRBJ2-3, reads DSGVTQTPKHLITATGQRVTLRCSPRSGDLSVYWYQQSLDQGLQFLIQYYNGEERAKGNILERFSAQQFPDLHSELNLSSLELGDSALYFCASSVIRDGDTQYFGPGTRLTVL.

The chain links TRBV12-2 to TRBJ2-3; the table's D gene call, TRBD2, was not cross checked with the DNA. TRBV12-2 is assigned pseudogene status. There are 19 residues in the CDR3. The CDR3 DNA follows: TGTGCAAGTCGCTTCGAGAGATGGGCTAGCGGGTGCAGCACAGATACGCAGTATTTT. It yields the protein CASRFERWASGCSTDTQYF.

J is TRBJ1-1 and V is TRBV7-9; 7 nucleotides agree with TRBD1. Germline CDR1 reads SEHNR; CDR2 reads FQNEAQ (reference sequence). With V trimmed by 3 bases and J by 11 bases, 12 bases remained unmatched. The CDR3 has 14 residues. The CDR3 protein is CASSFQRGPDEAFF. DNA for the CDR3: TGTGCCAGCAGCTTCCAGAGGGGGCCCGACGAGGCTTTCTTT.

The J gene is TRBJ2-3, the V gene TRBV11-3, with a weak D call TRBD2 (6 bases). The CDR3 extends over 16 amino acids. V lost 5 bases, J lost 3 bases, and 18 bases lay in between. The germline gives CDR1 SGHNT, CDR2 YENEEA. The CDR3 loop reads CASSQDSSGSTDTQYF. CDR3 nucleotides: TGTGCCAGCAGCCAAGACTCAAGCGGGTCGACAGATACGCAGTATTTT.

This chain connects TRBV11-2 to TRBJ2-7, with 11 bases identical to TRBD2. Germline values: CDR1 SGHAT, CDR2 FQNNGV. This CDR3 is 18 amino acids long. The junction had 14 bases not matched to a gene; V was cut back by 5 bases and J by 2 bases. In DNA form, the CDR3 reads TGTGCCAGCAGCCCCCGTCCCCTAGCGGGAGGACTAACCTACGAGCAGTACTTC. Translation gives CASSPRPLAGGLTYEQYF. Looking up the rest from reference TRBV11-2 and TRBJ2-7 gives the full variable domain: EAGVAQSPRYKIIEKRQSVAFWCNPISGHATLYWYQQILGQGPKLLIQFQNNGVVDDSQLPKDRFSAERLKGVDSTLKIQPAKLEDSAVYLCASSPRPLAGGLTYEQYFGPGTRLTVT.

This chain's CDR3 is CASSLGTGVLSNQPQHF. The DNA of the CDR3 is TGTGCCAGCAGTTTAGGGACAGGGGTTTTGAGCAATCAGCCCCAGCATTTT. This chain connects TRBV28 to TRBJ1-5; TRBD1 aligns across 10 bases. Germline CDR1 and CDR2: MDHEN and SYDVKM. CDR3 length equals 17 residues. The trim removed 2 bases at V and 1 base at J, leaving 5 bases unmatched.

The chain links TRBV4-1 to TRBJ1-4; D call uncertain. In germline, CDR1 is MGHRA, CDR2 YSYEKL. This CDR3 has 14 residues. V dropped 1 base and J dropped 7 bases, with 10 bases sitting between them. CDR3 residues: CASSQGVSAEKLFF. DNA of the CDR3: TGCGCCAGCAGCCAAGGGGTCTCGGCTGAAAAACTGTTTTTT.

V and J are TRBV19 and TRBJ2-7; the D gene is possibly TRBD2 (6 bases). Trimming removed 4 bases from V and 3 bases from J, with 13 bases in between. CDR3 length: 14 residues. CDR1 and CDR2 (germline): LNHDA, SQIVND (reference sequence). CDR3 sequence (DNA): TGTGCCAGTAGTACGGCGGCTAGCGACTACGAGCAGTACTTC. Protein sequence: CASSTAASDYEQYF. Full variable domain (missing parts from reference TRBV19 and TRBJ2-7): DGGITQSPKYLFRKEGQNVTLSCEQNLNHDAMYWYRQDPGQGLRLIYYSQIVNDFQKGDIAEGYSVSREKKESFPLTVTSAQKNPTAFYLCASSTAASDYEQYFGPGTRLTVT.

Remarks on this clone: Other DNA sequences in this specimen translate into the identical CDR3. The chain joins TRBV7-9 to TRBJ2-1; D ambiguous. Germline-derived CDR1 and CDR2 are SEHNR and FQNEAQ (reference sequence). The V end was cut by 5 bases, the J end by 4 bases, with 6 bases between. This CDR3 is built from 12 residues. CDR3 DNA: TGTGCCAGCAGCCCCTTTTACAATGAGCAGTTCTTC. Its translation: CASSPFYNEQFF.

The chain employs TRBV5-1 and TRBJ2-7, with unresolved D. The germline V gene encodes CDR1 SGHRS and CDR2 YFSETQ. V lost 7 bases and J lost 5, with 19 bases in between. CDR3 size: 14 residues. DNA for the CDR3: TGCGCCAGCGCCTTGAGGAACGACCCTCACGAGCAGTACTTC. It encodes CASALRNDPHEQYF.

The chain combines TRBV2 with TRBJ1-1; maybe TRBD1 (5 bases). This CDR3 contains 13 residues. CDR1 and CDR2 from the germline V gene are SNHLY and FYNNEI. Trimming stripped 9 bases from V and 8 bases from J, with 19 bases between. CDR3 residues: CARRGRRPTEAFF. The CDR3, as DNA: TGTGCCAGGCGGGGACGCCGGCCCACCGAAGCTTTCTTT.

The rearrangement joins TRBV2 to TRBJ2-5; TRBD2 matches at 14 bases. The CDR3 has 20 amino acids. CDR1 SNHLY and CDR2 FYNNEI come from the germline V gene. V shed 5 bases and J 0 bases; nucleotides not matched to a gene: 14. CDR3 sequence (DNA): TGTGCCAGCAGTAACCCGGGACTAGCGGGAGAGGCCATGTACCAAGAGACCCAGTACTTC. Its protein is CASSNPGLAGEAMYQETQYF.

This clone was detected a few times. The chain links TRBV13 to TRBJ2-1, with D possibly being TRBD1 or TRBD2 (5 bases each). V lost 5 bases and J 4 bases, leaving 15 bases between the germline ends. Germline V lookup: CDR1 PRHDT, CDR2 FYEKMQ (reference sequence). The length of the CDR3 is 15 residues. This CDR3 reads CASSNSPGQYNEQFF. The CDR3 DNA follows: TGTGCCAGCAGCAATTCCCCGGGGCAATACAATGAGCAGTTCTTC.